This entry is about one T cell receptor (beta chain). This clone was counted once. The antigen it recognizes is unknown. One base away there is no much larger clone; base qualities are not given. V is reduced by 6 bases and J by 3 bases, leaving a spacing of 19 bases between them. Including the terminal cysteine and phenylalanine, the CDR3 comprises 16 residues. The only DNA kept is the CDR3, 48 bases in frame from the first base. CDR1 and CDR2 are drawn from the germline V gene: KGHSH, LQKENI. What the time point label conveys for this sample: about 28 days (+/-7) after the second vaccine dose. AZD1222 recipients given second doses at about 4 weeks or at about 12 weeks were pooled, since spike-specific TCR depth and breadth were not found to differ between the two schedules. Vaccinee samples were obtained from the UK trials COV001 and COV002, which included a single-blind randomized controlled phase 2/3 trial of AZD1222 (ChAdOx1 nCoV-19) in healthy adults. Trial participant PBMC samples were collected at day 0 and day 28 after the second dose for TCRbeta chain sequencing.

The CDR3 regions of human TCRbeta chains were analyzed by immunosequencing. From the authors' description of their analysis: TCRs in the repertoires were compared against a reference library of SARS-CoV-2-specific TCRs that had been generated with the MIRA antigen-specificity platform. Breadth meant the fraction of unique TCRs that were SARS-CoV-2-associated, whereas depth meant the fraction of total T cells that were SARS-CoV-2-associated. Using the MIRA data, every spike-specific TCR was mapped to the spike region that the TCR reacted to and assigned to either a CD4 or a CD8 class. Log10-transformed breadth and depth values were compared by one-way ANOVA with Sidak's multiple comparisons tests. This is the immuneACCESS table as TCRdb keeps it, with only in-frame sequences that have V and J called. A part of the clones is gone; compared with another copy, unresolved V genes explain less than half, and the rest is unexplained. The V and J calls and clone size were taken over from that table, and D and trimming were inferred from the DNA. In this sample the table shows 80,000 to 100,000 clones, roughly 89% of which occur a single time. The ten largest clones capture around 5% of the sample.

The sample comes from a study of T cell responses to AZD1222 COVID-19 vaccine (dated by TCRdb to the early 2020s). Concerning the study at large: A total of 233 trial participants underwent TCR sequencing, of whom 200 to 220 received two doses of AZD1222 and about 25 received two doses of the MenACWY control vaccine. Trial participants were enrolled into age subgroups of 18-55, 56-69 and 70-plus years, which contained about 150, 28 and 57 TCR-sequenced participants, respectively. The paper as a whole reports these results and caveats: Participants were mostly white British, with more females than males. The authors suggested clonal diversity may have been underestimated. Because no day 14 peak-response samples were available, the repertoires could be characterized only after the peak T cell response. Epitopes outside the regions mutated in the B.1.351 and B.1.1.7 variants were reportedly recognized by nearly half of the unique spike-specific TCRs. After two AZD1222 doses, both the breadth and the depth of spike-specific TCRs were significantly higher than at day 0 and than in MenACWY recipients. In the small 56-69-year group, the increase in depth fell short of significance, most likely because of low power. The whole spike protein was spanned by vaccine-associated CD4 TCRs, and dominant responses were seen in regions 160-218 and 743-854. Only five or six AZD1222 recipients were SARS-CoV-2 seropositive at baseline, limiting conclusions about previously exposed vaccinees.

Recombination connected TRBV18 to TRBJ2-3; the D gene identity is not certain. The sample here was peripheral blood, taken 28 days after the second AZD1222 dose. The origin of this receptor is an adult who received the AZD1222 COVID-19 vaccine. The CDR3 protein: CASSRMGYRLTDTQYF. DNA sequence: TGTGCCAGCTCTCGAATGGGTTATCGGCTGACAGATACGCAGTATTTT.